This TCR beta chain was recovered during a study of blood T cell repertoires in COVID-19. The CDR3 totals 14 residues. Germline CDR1 LNHDA, CDR2 SQIVND (reference sequence). V was clipped by 4 bases and J by 8 bases; unmatched bases: 4. Using immunoSEQ multiplex PCR, the repertoire was profiled, and TCRdb retains in-frame clones only, with some absent. The repertoire has hundreds of thousands of clones, 89% of them found once; the top ten carry 2.5% to 3.5%. The chain joins TRBV19 to TRBJ1-4, with 10 bases fitting TRBD1. Sequencing was performed on peripheral blood. The TCR sequence derives from a woman in her 30s with COVID-19, enrolled during active disease. DNA for the CDR3: TGTGCCAGTAGTACGGGACAGGGGAAAGAAAAACTGTTTTTT. It translates to CASSTGQGKEKLFF.